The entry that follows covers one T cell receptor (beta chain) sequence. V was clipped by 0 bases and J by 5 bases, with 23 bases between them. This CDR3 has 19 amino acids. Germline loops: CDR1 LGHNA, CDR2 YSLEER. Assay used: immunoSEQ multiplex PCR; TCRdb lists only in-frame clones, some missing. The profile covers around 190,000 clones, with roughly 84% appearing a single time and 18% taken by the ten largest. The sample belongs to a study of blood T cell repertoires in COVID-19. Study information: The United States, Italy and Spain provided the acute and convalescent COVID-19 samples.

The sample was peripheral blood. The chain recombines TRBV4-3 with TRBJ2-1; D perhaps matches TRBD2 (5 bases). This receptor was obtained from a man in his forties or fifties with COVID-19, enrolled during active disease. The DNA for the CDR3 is TGCGCCAGCAGCCAAGATGTTGCTAGCTTATCCGATTACAACAATGAGCAGTTCTTC. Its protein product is CASSQDVASLSDYNNEQFF.